These 23 T cell receptor beta chains were sequenced from one sample in a study of T cells in Graves' hyperthyroidism and ophthalmopathy. Using RNA transcripts as the source, TCR beta CDR3 regions were amplified. The study used the HTBI primer set for a first-round RT-PCR of the TCR CDR3. TCRdb reprocessed the multiplex PCR reads with MiXCR, giving one entry per CDR3 protein. The sample carries nearly 250,000 distinct CDR3 sequences, roughly 22% recorded once. The sample consisted of blood. These receptors originate from a woman between 40 and 50 years old with Graves' ophthalmopathy.

This clonotype was detected many times. The chain's CDR3 is CASSVAFLSTDTQYF. For the CDR3, the DNA is TGTGCCAGCAGCGTAGCCTTCTTGTCCACAGATACGCAGTATTTT. The V call is TRBV9, the J call TRBJ2-3; no reliable D call. Germline values: CDR1 SGDLS, CDR2 YYNGEE. V was pared by 0 bases and J by 2 bases, with 10 bases between. The length of the CDR3 is 15 residues.

This clonotype was found many times. The chain is built from TRBV19 and TRBJ1-2; TRBD1 might be the D (6 bases). The germline V gene has CDR1 LNHDA and CDR2 SQIVND (reference sequence). The CDR3 loop spans 14 amino acids. Trimming stripped 4 bases from V and 3 bases from J, with 12 bases between. CDR3 nucleotide sequence: TGTGCCAGTAGTAGACAGGAATCGGACTATGGCTACACCTTC. The encoded protein is CASSRQESDYGYTF. Combining the CDR3 with reference TRBV19 and TRBJ1-2 gives the whole variable domain DGGITQSPKYLFRKEGQNVTLSCEQNLNHDAMYWYRQDPGQGLRLIYYSQIVNDFQKGDIAEGYSVSREKKESFPLTVTSAQKNPTAFYLCASSRQESDYGYTFGSGTRLTVV.

This clonotype was seen repeatedly, ten times or more. The chain employs TRBV28 and TRBJ2-7, with D unclear. The germline V gene has CDR1 MDHEN and CDR2 SYDVKM. The CDR3 has 14 residues. Trimming took 1 base from V and 2 from J, leaving 9 bases between them. The DNA of the CDR3 is TGTGCCAGCAGTTTATTCCTCGACGCCTACGAGCAGTACTTC. It codes for CASSLFLDAYEQYF.

This clonotype was picked up many times. The chain joins TRBV19 to TRBJ2-7, with 10 bases identical to TRBD1. Germline CDR1 is LNHDA and CDR2 is SQIVND (reference sequence). Germline trimming cut 6 bases from V and 2 bases from J; bases unmatched to any gene: 10. The length of the CDR3 is 16 residues. The CDR3 nucleotides are TGTGCCAGTAGCAAAGGCGGGACAGGGGCCGCCTACGAGCAGTACTTC. Amino acids: CASSKGGTGAAYEQYF.

This clonotype turned up a few times. The rearrangement links TRBV6-2 or TRBV6-3 to TRBJ2-7, with a possible D match to TRBD1 (6 bases). The CDR3 is 16 amino acids. CDR1 and CDR2 from the germline V gene are MNHEY and SVGEGT. Trimming took off 4 bases at V and 4 bases at J, with 20 bases between the two ends. In DNA, the CDR3 is TGTGCCAGCAGTTCCCCCGCTAACACAGGGCGGTACGAGCAGTACTTC. This gives the protein CASSSPANTGRYEQYF.

V gene TRBV28 combines with J gene TRBJ2-7; perhaps TRBD1 as D (6 bases). V gave up 3 bases and J gave up 3 bases, with 12 bases separating them. Germline-derived CDR1 and CDR2 are MDHEN and SYDVKM. This CDR3 has 14 amino acids. CDR3 DNA sequence: TGTGCCAGCAGTTTTGGGGGCTTACTCTACGAGCAGTACTTC. Translated: CASSFGGLLYEQYF.

This clonotype was recorded at least ten times. The rearrangement links TRBV28 to TRBJ2-7; 9 bases are a match to TRBD1. V shed 6 bases, J shed 3 bases, and the junction held 12 bases outside the gene matches. The germline V gene has CDR1 MDHEN and CDR2 SYDVKM. The CDR3 has 16 amino acids. CDR3 protein: CASRLPPGQGNYEQYF. As DNA, the CDR3 is TGTGCCAGCAGACTTCCTCCGGGACAGGGCAACTACGAGCAGTACTTC.

This clonotype was recorded at least ten times. This rearrangement joins TRBV7-9 to TRBJ2-5; the match to TRBD1 covers 7 bases. CDR3 length: 15 amino acids. V lost 2 bases to trimming and J lost 2 bases; unmatched junction nucleotides: 5. The germline V gene has CDR1 SEHNR and CDR2 FQNEAQ (reference sequence). The DNA for the CDR3 is TGTGCCAGCAGCTTATGGGGCAGGGGGCAAGAGACCCAGTACTTC. It specifies CASSLWGRGQETQYF.

This clonotype showed up many times. The rearrangement uses TRBV19 and TRBJ2-7; TRBD2 is a possible D gene (6 bases). The CDR3 has 13 amino acids. Trimming took 3 bases from V and 3 from J, leaving 9 bases between them. Germline CDR1 and CDR2: LNHDA and SQIVND (reference sequence). The CDR3 DNA is TGTGCCAGTAGTATTCTGGGGGGCTACGAGCAGTACTTC. This sequence encodes CASSILGGYEQYF. Variable domain in full (rest from reference TRBV19 and TRBJ2-7): DGGITQSPKYLFRKEGQNVTLSCEQNLNHDAMYWYRQDPGQGLRLIYYSQIVNDFQKGDIAEGYSVSREKKESFPLTVTSAQKNPTAFYLCASSILGGYEQYFGPGTRLTVT.

This clonotype showed up many times. The chain combines TRBV30 with TRBJ2-7, with a tentative D call TRBD1 (6 bases). CDR1 is GTSNPN and CDR2 is SVGIG in the germline V gene (reference sequence). Between the trimmed V and J ends, which lost 2 bases and 0 bases, there was a span of 14 bases. CDR3 length equals 15 residues. The CDR3 loop is CAWSLRDTHSYEQYF. The CDR3 DNA reads TGTGCCTGGAGTCTCAGGGACACCCACTCCTACGAGCAGTACTTC.

This clonotype came up many times. V usage is TRBV7-2 and J usage is TRBJ2-5, with 7 bases identical to TRBD2. The ends lost 4 bases at V and 5 bases at J; junction bases unmatched: 10. Germline V gives CDR1 SGHTA, CDR2 FQGNSA. The CDR3 contains 15 residues. The chain's CDR3 is CASSSLAAPWETQYF. DNA for the CDR3: TGTGCCAGCAGCTCCCTAGCGGCCCCTTGGGAGACCCAGTACTTC. Based on the CDR3 plus reference TRBV7-2 and TRBJ2-5, the full variable domain is GAGVSQSPSNKVTEKGKDVELRCDPISGHTALYWYRQSLGQGLEFLIYFQGNSAPDKSGLPSDRFSAERTGGSVSTLTIQRTQQEDSAVYLCASSSLAAPWETQYFGPGTRLLVL.

This clonotype has a count of ten or more. J is TRBJ2-7 and V is TRBV20-1, with D perhaps matching TRBD2 (6 bases). There are 13 residues in the CDR3. Germline CDR1 is DFQATT and CDR2 is SNEGSKA (reference sequence). With 7 bases removed from V and 6 bases from J, the gap between germline ends came to 19 bases. The CDR3 DNA is TGCAGTGTTGGACGCACCCAAGCGGGCGAGCAGTACTTC. Residues: CSVGRTQAGEQYF.

The gene calls are TRBV28 and TRBJ2-5; D perhaps matches TRBD1 (6 bases). The CDR3 length is 14 residues. Germline values: CDR1 MDHEN, CDR2 SYDVKM. The V end lost 6 bases, the J end lost 3 bases, and 14 bases lay between the germline ends. The CDR3 loop is CASSPGDGEETQYF. CDR3 sequence (DNA): TGTGCCAGCAGCCCAGGGGACGGGGAAGAGACCCAGTACTTC.

The chain joins TRBV4-1 to TRBJ1-5; TRBD1 might be the D (6 bases). CDR3 length: 17 residues. With 3 bases removed from V and 3 bases from J, the gap between germline ends came to 18 bases. The germline gives CDR1 MGHRA, CDR2 YSYEKL. CDR3 protein: CASSQARDKADNQPQHF. The CDR3, as DNA: TGCGCCAGCAGCCAGGCCCGGGACAAAGCGGACAATCAGCCCCAGCATTTT.

This clonotype was recorded many times. This chain connects TRBV6-1 to TRBJ1-5, with D perhaps TRBD1 (5 bases). The CDR3 is 17 amino acids. Germline V gene lookup returns CDR1 MNHNS and CDR2 SASEGT. The ends were cut back, 3 bases at V and 2 bases at J, with 17 bases in the middle. The CDR3 reads CASSEGLGGWGNQPQHF. CDR3 DNA: TGTGCCAGCAGTGAGGGGTTGGGGGGTTGGGGCAATCAGCCCCAGCATTTT.

V is TRBV12-5 and J is TRBJ2-7; tentatively, D is TRBD1 (7 bases). This CDR3 has 16 residues. Germline lookup yields CDR1 LGHNT and CDR2 FRNRAP. Trimming stripped 7 bases from V and 2 bases from J, with 21 bases between. This chain's CDR3 is CASASWGDRSAYEQYF. DNA for the CDR3: TGTGCTAGTGCCTCCTGGGGGGACAGATCCGCCTACGAGCAGTACTTC.

This clonotype was observed many times. The V call is TRBV4-1, the J call TRBJ2-7, with D tentatively TRBD1 or TRBD2 (7 bases each). V was clipped by 4 bases and J by 6 bases, with 16 bases between them. Looked up from germline, CDR1 is MGHRA and CDR2 is YSYEKL. The CDR3 loop spans 14 amino acids. In DNA form, the CDR3 reads TGCGCCAGCAGCCCGAAGTGGGAGGGGGCCGAGCAGTACTTC. Translation gives CASSPKWEGAEQYF.

This clonotype was observed once. The genes are TRBV2 and TRBJ2-7, with D maybe TRBD2 (5 bases). This CDR3 contains 14 residues. Germline V CDR1 and CDR2: SNHLY, FYNNEI. V lost 5 bases, J lost 2 bases, and 13 bases lay in between. Here the CDR3 DNA reads TGTGCCAGCAGTACCCTCGGACTCCCCTACGAGCAGTACTTC. Amino acid sequence: CASSTLGLPYEQYF.

There are many counts of this clonotype. Being one base from a much bigger clone, this may be a read error. V is TRBV6-5 and J is TRBJ1-2, with D hard to call. CDR1 and CDR2 (germline): MNHEY, SVGAGI. Trimming removed 5 bases at V and 0 bases at J, with 10 bases between. The CDR3 extends over 14 amino acids. The CDR3 reads CASSDPVTNYGYTF. For the CDR3, the DNA is TGTGCCAGCAGTGACCCGGTAACTAACTATGGCTACACCTTC.

This chain joins TRBV6-1 and TRBJ1-2; D gene ambiguous. CDR1 and CDR2 (germline): MNHNS, SASEGT. Trimming left V 7 bases short and J 5 bases short, with 14 bases between. This CDR3 comprises 13 residues. In DNA form, the CDR3 reads TGTGCCAGCACCACGGGCTCACCTTATGGCTACACCTTC. Translating it yields CASTTGSPYGYTF.

The table lists this clonotype with many counts. The chain joins TRBV6-2 or TRBV6-3 to TRBJ2-5; the match to TRBD2 covers 7 bases. In germline, CDR1 is MNHEY, CDR2 SVGEGT. The J segment lost 4 bases and the V segment lost 2 bases, leaving 10 bases of the junction unmatched. The CDR3 is 16 amino acids. CDR3 sequence: CASSYGGLLEGETQYF. The CDR3 DNA is TGTGCCAGCAGTTACGGGGGACTACTCGAGGGAGAGACCCAGTACTTC.

Note on this clonotype: Just one base apart from a much larger clone, this may be a read error. V usage is TRBV6-5 and J usage is TRBJ2-5; D is unclear. Germline-derived CDR1 and CDR2 are MNHEY and SVGAGI. The V end was cut by 0 bases, the J end by 5 bases, with 7 bases between. The CDR3 runs 13 residues. CDR3 nucleotide sequence: TGTGCCAGCAGTTACTCCTGGGGTGAGACCCAGTACTTC. This encodes CASSYSWGETQYF.

This clonotype was seen ten or more times. The J gene is TRBJ1-2, the V gene TRBV29-1, with a tentative D call TRBD1 (5 bases). Germline CDR1 is SQVTM and CDR2 is ANQGSEA. There are 11 residues in the CDR3. Trimming cost V 3 bases and J 7 bases, with 9 bases left between them. The CDR3 nucleotides are TGCAGCGTTGATCAGGGTTCTGGCTACACCTTC. Protein sequence: CSVDQGSGYTF.